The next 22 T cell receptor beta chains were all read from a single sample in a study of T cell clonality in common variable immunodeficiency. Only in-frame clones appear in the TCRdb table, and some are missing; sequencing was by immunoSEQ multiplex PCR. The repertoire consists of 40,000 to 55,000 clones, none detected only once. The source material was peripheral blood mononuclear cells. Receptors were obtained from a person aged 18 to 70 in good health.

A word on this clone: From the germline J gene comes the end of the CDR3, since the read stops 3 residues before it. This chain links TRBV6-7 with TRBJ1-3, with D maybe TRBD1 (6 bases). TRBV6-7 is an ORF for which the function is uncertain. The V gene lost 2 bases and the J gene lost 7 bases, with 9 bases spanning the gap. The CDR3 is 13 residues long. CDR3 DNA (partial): TGTGCCAGCAGTTACATCACAGGGAACACC. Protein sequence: CASSYITGNT. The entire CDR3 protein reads CASSYITGNTIYF.

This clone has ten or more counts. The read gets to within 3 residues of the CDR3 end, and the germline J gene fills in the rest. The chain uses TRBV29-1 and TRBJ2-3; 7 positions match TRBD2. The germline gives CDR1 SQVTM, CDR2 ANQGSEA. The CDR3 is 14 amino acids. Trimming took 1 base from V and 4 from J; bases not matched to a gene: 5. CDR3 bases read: TGCAGCGTTGAAGTGGGGGGAGGGTCAGATACG. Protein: CSVEVGGGSDT. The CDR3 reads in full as CSVEVGGGSDTQYF.

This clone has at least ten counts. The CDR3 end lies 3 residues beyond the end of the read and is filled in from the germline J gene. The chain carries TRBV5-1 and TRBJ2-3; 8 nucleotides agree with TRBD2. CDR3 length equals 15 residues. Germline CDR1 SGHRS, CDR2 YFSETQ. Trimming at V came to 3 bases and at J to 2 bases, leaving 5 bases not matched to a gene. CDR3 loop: CASSSRGGFTDTQYF. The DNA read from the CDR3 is TGCGCCAGCAGCTCCCGGGGGGGATTCACAGATACG.

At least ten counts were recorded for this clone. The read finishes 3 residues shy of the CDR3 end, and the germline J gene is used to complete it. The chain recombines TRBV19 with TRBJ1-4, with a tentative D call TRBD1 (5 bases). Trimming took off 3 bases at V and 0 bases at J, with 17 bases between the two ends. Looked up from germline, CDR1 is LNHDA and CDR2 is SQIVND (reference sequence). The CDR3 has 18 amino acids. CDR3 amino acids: CASSMGRAIFATNEKLFF. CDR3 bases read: TGTGCCAGTAGTATGGGCAGGGCAATATTTGCAACTAATGAAAAA.

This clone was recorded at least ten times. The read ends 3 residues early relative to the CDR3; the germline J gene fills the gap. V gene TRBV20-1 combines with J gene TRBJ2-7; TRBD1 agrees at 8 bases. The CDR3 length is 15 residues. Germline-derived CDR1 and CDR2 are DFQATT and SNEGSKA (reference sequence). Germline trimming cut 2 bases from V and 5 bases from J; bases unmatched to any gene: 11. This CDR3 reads CSARWTGRFLNEQYF. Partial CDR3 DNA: TGCAGTGCTAGATGGACAGGGCGGTTTTTGAACGAG.

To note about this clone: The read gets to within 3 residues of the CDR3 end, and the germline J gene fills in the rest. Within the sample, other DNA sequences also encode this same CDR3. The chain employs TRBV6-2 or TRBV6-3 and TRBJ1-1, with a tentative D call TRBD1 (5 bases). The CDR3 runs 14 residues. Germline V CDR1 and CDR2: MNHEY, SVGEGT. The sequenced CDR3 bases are TGTGCCAGCAGTTACGGGGGGGAACAAGAGACA. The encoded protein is CASSYGGEQET. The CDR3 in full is CASSYGGEQETAFF.

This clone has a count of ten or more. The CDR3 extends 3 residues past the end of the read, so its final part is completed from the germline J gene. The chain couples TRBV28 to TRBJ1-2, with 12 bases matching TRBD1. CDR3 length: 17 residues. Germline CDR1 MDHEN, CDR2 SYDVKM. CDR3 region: CASTLGGTGGTPGGYTF. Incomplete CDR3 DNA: TGTGCCAGCACCCTAGGGGGGACAGGGGGCACCCCAGGGGGC.

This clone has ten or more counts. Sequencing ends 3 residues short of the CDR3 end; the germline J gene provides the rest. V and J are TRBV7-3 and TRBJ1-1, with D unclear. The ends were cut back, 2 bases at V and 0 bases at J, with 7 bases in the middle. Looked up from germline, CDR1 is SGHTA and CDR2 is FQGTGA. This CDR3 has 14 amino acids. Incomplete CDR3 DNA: TGTGCCAGCAGCTTAGGCCTCATGAACACTGAA. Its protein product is CASSLGLMNTE. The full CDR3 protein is CASSLGLMNTEAFF.

CDR3 sequence: CASSRQGGNTEAFF. The part of the CDR3 DNA that was read is TGTGCCAGCAGTAGACAGGGAGGGAACACTGAA. The chain has TRBV2 and TRBJ1-1, with TRBD1 matching over 7 bases. The read ends 3 residues early relative to the CDR3; the germline J gene fills the gap. V lost 5 bases, J lost 1 base, and 4 bases stayed unmatched. The CDR3 length is 14 residues. Germline CDR1 reads SNHLY; CDR2 reads FYNNEI.

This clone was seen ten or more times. The DNA read from the CDR3 is TGTGCCATCAGTCCGAGTCTGGGGGGGCCGTCATTCACCGGGGAG. It specifies CAISPSLGGPSFTGE. The full CDR3 sequence reads CAISPSLGGPSFTGELFF. J is TRBJ2-2 and V is TRBV10-3, with D tentatively TRBD2 (7 bases). Sequencing ends 3 residues short of the CDR3 end; the germline J gene provides the rest. Germline V gene sequence: CDR1 ENHRY, CDR2 SYGVKD. CDR3 length equals 18 residues. Deletions cut 5 bases from V and 4 bases from J, with 23 bases between.

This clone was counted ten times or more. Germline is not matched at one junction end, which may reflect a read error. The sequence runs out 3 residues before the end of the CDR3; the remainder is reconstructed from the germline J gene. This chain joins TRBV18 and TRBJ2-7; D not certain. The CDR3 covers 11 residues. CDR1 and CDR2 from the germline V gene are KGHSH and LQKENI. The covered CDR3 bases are TGTGCCAGCTCACCGTCCTTCGAG. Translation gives CASSPSFE. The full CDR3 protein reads CASSPSFEQYF. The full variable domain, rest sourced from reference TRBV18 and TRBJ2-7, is NAGVMQNPRHLVRRRGQEARLRCSPMKGHSHVYWYRQLPEEGLKFMVYLQKENIIDESGMPKERFSAEFPKEGPSILRIQQVVRGDSAAYFCASSPSFEQYFGPGTRLTVT.

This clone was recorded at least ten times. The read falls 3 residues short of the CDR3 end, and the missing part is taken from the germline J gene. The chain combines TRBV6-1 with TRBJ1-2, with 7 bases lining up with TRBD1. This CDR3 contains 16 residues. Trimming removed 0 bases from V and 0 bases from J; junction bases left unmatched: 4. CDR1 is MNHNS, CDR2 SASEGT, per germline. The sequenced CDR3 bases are TGTGCCAGCAGTGAAGCCGGACAGGCTACTAACTATGGC. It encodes CASSEAGQATNYG. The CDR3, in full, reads CASSEAGQATNYGYTF.

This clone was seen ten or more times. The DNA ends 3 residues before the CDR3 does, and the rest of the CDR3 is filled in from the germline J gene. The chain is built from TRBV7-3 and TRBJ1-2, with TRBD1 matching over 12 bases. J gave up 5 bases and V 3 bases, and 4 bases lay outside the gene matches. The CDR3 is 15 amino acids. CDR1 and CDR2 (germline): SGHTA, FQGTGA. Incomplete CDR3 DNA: TGTGCCAGCAGCTTGGGACAGGGGGCAAGTTATGGC. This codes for CASSLGQGASYG. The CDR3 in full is CASSLGQGASYGYTF.

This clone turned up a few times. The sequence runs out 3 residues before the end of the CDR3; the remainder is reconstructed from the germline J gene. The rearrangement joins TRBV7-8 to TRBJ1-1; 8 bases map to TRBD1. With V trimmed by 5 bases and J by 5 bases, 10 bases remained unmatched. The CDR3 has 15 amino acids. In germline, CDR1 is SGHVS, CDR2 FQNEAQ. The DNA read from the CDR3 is TGTGCCAGCAGCCCGGACAGGGTGGGGGGTACTGAA. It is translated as CASSPDRVGGTE. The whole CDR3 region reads CASSPDRVGGTEAFF.

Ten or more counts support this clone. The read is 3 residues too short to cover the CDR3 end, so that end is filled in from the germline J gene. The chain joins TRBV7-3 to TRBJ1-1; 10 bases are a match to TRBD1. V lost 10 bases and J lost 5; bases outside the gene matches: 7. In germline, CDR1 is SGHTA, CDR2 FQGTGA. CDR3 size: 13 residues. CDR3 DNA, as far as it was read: TGTGCCACCAGACAGGGGGCGTTAACTGAA. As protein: CATRQGALTE. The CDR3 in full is CATRQGALTEAFF.

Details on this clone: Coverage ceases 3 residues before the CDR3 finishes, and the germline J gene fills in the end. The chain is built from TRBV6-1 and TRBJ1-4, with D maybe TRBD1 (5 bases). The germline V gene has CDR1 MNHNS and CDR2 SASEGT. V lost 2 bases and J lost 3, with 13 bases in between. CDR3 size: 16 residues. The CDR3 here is CASSELQGIANEKLFF. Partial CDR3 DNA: TGTGCCAGCAGTGAACTCCAGGGTATAGCTAATGAAAAA.

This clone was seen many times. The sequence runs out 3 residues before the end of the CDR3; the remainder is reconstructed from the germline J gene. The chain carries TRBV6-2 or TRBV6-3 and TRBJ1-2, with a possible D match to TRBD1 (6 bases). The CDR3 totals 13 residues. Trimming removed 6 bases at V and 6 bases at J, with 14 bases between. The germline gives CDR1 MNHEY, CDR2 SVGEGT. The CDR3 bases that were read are TGTGCCAGCAGAGCACAGGGATCCAATGGC. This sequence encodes CASRAQGSNG. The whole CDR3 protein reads CASRAQGSNGYTF.

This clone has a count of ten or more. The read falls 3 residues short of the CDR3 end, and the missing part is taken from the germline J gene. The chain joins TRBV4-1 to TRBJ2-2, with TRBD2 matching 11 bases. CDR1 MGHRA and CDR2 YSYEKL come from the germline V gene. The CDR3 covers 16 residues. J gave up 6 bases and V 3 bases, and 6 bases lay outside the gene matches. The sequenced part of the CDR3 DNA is TGCGCCAGCAGCCATGGACTAGCGGGCGTGTCCGGGGAG. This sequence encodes CASSHGLAGVSGE. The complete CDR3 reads CASSHGLAGVSGELFF.

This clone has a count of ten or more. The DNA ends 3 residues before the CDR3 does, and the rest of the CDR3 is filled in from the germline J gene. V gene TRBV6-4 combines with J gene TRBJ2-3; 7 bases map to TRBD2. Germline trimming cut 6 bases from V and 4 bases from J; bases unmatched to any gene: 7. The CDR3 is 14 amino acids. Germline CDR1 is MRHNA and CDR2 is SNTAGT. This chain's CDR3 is CASREAGWSDTQYF. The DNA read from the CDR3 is TGTGCCAGCAGAGAAGCGGGATGGTCAGATACG.

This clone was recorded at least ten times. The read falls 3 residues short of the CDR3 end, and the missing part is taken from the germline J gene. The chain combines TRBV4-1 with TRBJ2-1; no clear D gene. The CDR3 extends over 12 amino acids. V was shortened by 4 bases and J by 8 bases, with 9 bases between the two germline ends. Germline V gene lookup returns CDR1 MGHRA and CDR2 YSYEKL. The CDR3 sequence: CASSLRVDEQFF. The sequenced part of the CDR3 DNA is TGCGCCAGCAGCCTAAGGGTGGATGAG.

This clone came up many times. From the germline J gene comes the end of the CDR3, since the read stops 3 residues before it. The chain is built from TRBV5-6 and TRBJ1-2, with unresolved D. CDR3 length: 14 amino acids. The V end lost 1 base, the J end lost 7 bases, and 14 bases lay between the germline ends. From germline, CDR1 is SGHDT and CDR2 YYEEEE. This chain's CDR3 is CASSLNMVSGGYTF. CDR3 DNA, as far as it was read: TGTGCCAGCAGCTTGAACATGGTCTCGGGTGGC. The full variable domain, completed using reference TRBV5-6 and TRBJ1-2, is DAGVTQSPTHLIKTRGQQVTLRCSPKSGHDTVSWYQQALGQGPQFIFQYYEEEERQRGNFPDRFSGHQFPNYSSELNVNALLLGDSALYLCASSLNMVSGGYTFGSGTRLTVV.

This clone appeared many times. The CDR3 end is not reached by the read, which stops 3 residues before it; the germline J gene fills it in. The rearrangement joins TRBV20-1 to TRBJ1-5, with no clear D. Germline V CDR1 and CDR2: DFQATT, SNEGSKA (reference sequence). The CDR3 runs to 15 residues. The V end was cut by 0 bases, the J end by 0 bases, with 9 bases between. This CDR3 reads CSARDRVNSNQPQHF. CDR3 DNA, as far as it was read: TGCAGTGCTAGAGATCGGGTTAATAGCAATCAGCCC.